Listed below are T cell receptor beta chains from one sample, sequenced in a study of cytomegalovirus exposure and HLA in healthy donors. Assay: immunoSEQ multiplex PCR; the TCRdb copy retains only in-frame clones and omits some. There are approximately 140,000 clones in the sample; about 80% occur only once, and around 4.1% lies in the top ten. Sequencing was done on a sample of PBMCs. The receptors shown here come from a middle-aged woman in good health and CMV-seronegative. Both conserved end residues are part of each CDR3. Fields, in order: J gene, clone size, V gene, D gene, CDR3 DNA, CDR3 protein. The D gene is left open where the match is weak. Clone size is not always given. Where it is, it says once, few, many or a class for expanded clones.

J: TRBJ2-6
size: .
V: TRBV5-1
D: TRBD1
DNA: TGCGCCAGCAGGCAATTAGGACAGGGGGTTCTCAACTCTGGGGCCAACGTCCTGACTTTC
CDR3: CASRQLGQGVLNSGANVLTF

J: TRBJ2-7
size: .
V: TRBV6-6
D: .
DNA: TGTGCCAGCACCTCAGACCGGGAGCAATACGAGCAGTACTTC
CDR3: CASTSDREQYEQYF

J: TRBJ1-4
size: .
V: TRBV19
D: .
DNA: TGTGCCAGTAGTGATGACAGACGGAATGAAAAACTGTTTTTT
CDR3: CASSDDRRNEKLFF

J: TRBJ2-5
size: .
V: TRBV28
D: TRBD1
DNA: TGTGCCAGCAGAACGACAGGGGGCCCAGAGACCCAGTACTTC
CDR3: CASRTTGGPETQYF

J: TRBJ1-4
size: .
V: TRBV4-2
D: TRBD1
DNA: TGTGCCAGCAGCCAAGATCCTAGAGGACAGGGAAGTGAAAAACTGTTTTTT
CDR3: CASSQDPRGQGSEKLFF

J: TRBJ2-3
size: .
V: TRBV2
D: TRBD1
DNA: TGTGCCAGCAGTGCTCAGGGGGCGGTGAGGGATACGCAGTATTTT
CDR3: CASSAQGAVRDTQYF

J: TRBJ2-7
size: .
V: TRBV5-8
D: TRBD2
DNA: TGTGCCAGCAGCCAGCTACCGGGGGGAGGGATCAGCCACGAGCAGTACTTC
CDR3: CASSQLPGGGISHEQYF

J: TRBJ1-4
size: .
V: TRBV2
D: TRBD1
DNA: TGTGCCAGCAGTTTTGACAGGGCTTGGGGTGAAAAACTGTTTTTT
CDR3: CASSFDRAWGEKLFF

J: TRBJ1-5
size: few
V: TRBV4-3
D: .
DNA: TGCGCCAGCAGCCAAGATTGGCCAGGGGTTCAGCCCCAGCATTTT
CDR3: CASSQDWPGVQPQHF

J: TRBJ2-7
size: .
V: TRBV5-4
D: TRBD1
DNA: TGTGCCAGCAGCATTACAGGGGGCAACGGCGAGCAGTACTTC
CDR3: CASSITGGNGEQYF

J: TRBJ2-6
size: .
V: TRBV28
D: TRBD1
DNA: TGTGCCAGCAGCCCGACAGGGGCCCTCTCTGGGGCCAACGTCCTGACTTTC
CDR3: CASSPTGALSGANVLTF

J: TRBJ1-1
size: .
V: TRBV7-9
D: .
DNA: TGTGCCAGCAGCTTAGAGGGAGTTGAAGCTTTCTTT
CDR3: CASSLEGVEAFF

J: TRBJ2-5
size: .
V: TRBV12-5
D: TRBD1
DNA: TGTGCTAGTGGTTCCTCTATCGACAGGGAAGAGACCCAGTACTTC
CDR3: CASGSSIDREETQYF

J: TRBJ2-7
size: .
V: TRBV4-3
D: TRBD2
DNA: TGCGCCAGCAGCCAAGGGCGGGGACTAGCGGGCCAGCAGTACTTC
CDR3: CASSQGRGLAGQQYF

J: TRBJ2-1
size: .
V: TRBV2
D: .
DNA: TGTGCCAGCAGTGTCGGTTCGGGTGAGCAGTTCTTC
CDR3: CASSVGSGEQFF

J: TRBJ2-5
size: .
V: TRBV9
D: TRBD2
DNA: TGTGCCAGCAGCGAAGGCGGGGGGGCCCAAGAGACCCAGTACTTC
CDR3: CASSEGGGAQETQYF

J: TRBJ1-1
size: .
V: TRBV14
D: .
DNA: TGTGCCAGCAGCCCATTCACTGAAGCTTTCTTT
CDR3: CASSPFTEAFF

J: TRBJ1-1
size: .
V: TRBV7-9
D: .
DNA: TGTGCCAGCAGCCCCTCTCCCCTGAACACTGAAGCTTTCTTT
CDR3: CASSPSPLNTEAFF

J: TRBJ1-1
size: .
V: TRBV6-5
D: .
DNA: TGTGCCAGCAGTTACTCGGGGGGGCGAGGAACTGAAGCTTTCTTT
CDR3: CASSYSGGRGTEAFF

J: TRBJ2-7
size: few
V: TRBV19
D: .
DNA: TGTGCCAGTAGTATAGGGGTCAGGGTCGGCTACGAGCAGTACTTC
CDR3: CASSIGVRVGYEQYF

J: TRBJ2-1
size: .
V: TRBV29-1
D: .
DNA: TGCAGCGTCTCCGGTGGCGGGGTTCCTTACAATGAGCAGTTCTTC
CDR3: CSVSGGGVPYNEQFF

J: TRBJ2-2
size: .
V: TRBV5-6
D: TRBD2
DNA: TGTGCCAGCAGCTCGGGGGGCACCGGGGAGCTGTTTTTT
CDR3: CASSSGGTGELFF

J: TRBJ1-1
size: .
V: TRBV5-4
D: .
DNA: TGTGCCAGCAGCTTGGATGGGGGCGGTCGGACTGAAGCTTTCTTT
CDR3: CASSLDGGGRTEAFF

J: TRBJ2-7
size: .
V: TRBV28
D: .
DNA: TGTGCCAGCAGTTTGACGGGACAAAAAACCTCCGACGAGCAGTACTTC
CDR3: CASSLTGQKTSDEQYF

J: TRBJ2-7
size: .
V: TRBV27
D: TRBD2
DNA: TGTGCCAGCAGTTTGCGTACTAGCGGGACTTACGAGCAGTACTTC
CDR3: CASSLRTSGTYEQYF

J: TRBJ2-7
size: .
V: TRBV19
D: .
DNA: TGTGCCAGTAGTATAGATCCTGGGGGCTCGCGCGAGCAGTACTTC
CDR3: CASSIDPGGSREQYF

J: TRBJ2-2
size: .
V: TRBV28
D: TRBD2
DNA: TGTGCCAGCGTCCTAGCGGGTTCCCCCGGGGAGCTGTTTTTT
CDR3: CASVLAGSPGELFF

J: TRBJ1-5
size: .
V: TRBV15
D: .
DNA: TGTGCCACCAGCAGAGGGACACGCAATCAGCCCCAGCATTTT
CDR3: CATSRGTRNQPQHF

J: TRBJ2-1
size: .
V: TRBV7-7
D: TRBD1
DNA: TGTGCTAGCAGCTTAGACAGGGTTACTGAGCAGTTCTTC
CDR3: CASSLDRVTEQFF